Listed here are 2 T cell receptor beta chains from one sample, sequenced in a study of beta chain features in type 1 diabetes. Of the isolated RNA, all was reverse transcribed, and so the sequenced material was expressed TCRB transcripts. Sequenced by immunoSEQ multiplex PCR; TCRdb stores in-frame clones only, minus some. The sample contains just over 600,000 clones, less than 20% of which appear only once. Specimen: naive CD4+ T cells from blood. The receptor set was obtained from a man aged 18-30 years in good health.

There are a few counts of this clone. This sequence joins TRBV11-2 and TRBJ2-1, with 9 bases matching TRBD2. CDR3 length: 16 amino acids. Looked up from germline, CDR1 is SGHAT and CDR2 is FQNNGV. The trim removed 4 bases at V and 2 bases at J, leaving 6 bases unmatched. The CDR3, as DNA: TGTGCCAGCAGCTCCCGACTAGCGGAGACCTACAATGAGCAGTTCTTC. Amino acid sequence: CASSSRLAETYNEQFF.

The chain couples TRBV19 to TRBJ2-7; D possibly corresponds to TRBD1 (7 bases). Germline CDR1 reads LNHDA; CDR2 reads SQIVND (reference sequence). V gave up 5 bases and J gave up 5 bases, with 10 bases separating them. The CDR3 sequence is 12 residues long. CDR3 bases: TGTGCCAGTAGTGCCAGGGGGGACGAGCAGTACTTC. It yields the protein CASSARGDEQYF.